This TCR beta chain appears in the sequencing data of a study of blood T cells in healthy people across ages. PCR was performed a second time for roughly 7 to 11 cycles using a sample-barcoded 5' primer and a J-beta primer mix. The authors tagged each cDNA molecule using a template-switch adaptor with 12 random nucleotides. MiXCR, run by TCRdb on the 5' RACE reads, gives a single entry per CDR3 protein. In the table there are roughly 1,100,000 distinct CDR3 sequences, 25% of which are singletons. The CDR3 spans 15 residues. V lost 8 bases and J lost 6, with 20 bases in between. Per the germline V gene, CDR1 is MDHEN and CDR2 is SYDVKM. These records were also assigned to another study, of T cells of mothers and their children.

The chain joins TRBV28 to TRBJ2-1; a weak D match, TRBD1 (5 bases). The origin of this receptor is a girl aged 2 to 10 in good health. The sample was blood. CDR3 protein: CASSQVRVVFNEQFF. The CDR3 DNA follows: TGTGCCAGCTCCCAGGTCAGGGTGGTTTTCAATGAGCAGTTCTTC.